This T cell receptor beta chain was recorded in a study of blood T cell repertoires in COVID-19. Study as a whole: The origin of the acute and convalescent COVID-19 samples was the United States, Italy and Spain. PBMCs, B-cell-depleted T cells, or T cells were the source of the cDNA or gDNA that made up the material.

Original data processing: Estimated nucleated cell counts came from reference gene primer amplification. Sequencing used immunoSEQ multiplex PCR; TCRdb keeps in-frame clones, though not all of them. The DNA was the basis for D and trimming; V, J and clone size are from that table. The sample holds 85,000 to 100,000 clones; 90% are singletons and the top ten take 1.7%. The CDR3 spans 15 residues. CDR1 is LNHNV, CDR2 YYDKDF, per germline (reference sequence). Trimming removed 1 base at V and 7 bases at J, with 13 bases between. This TCR was recovered from a man in his sixties with acute or convalescent COVID-19. This sequence joins TRBV15 and TRBJ1-4; D possibly corresponds to TRBD1 (5 bases). Sequencing was carried out using peripheral blood. CDR3 DNA sequence: TGTGCCACCAGCAGAGGGGCGGGGGGGAGTGAAAAACTGTTTTTT. The encoded protein is CATSRGAGGSEKLFF.